These 20 T cell receptor beta chains share one sample of origin, sequenced in a study of CD8 T cells in ankylosing spondylitis. Study-wide findings and caveats: The study identified a TCR beta motif of several highly homologous variants that appeared characteristic of ankylosing spondylitis blood.

TCRdb re-analysed the 5' RACE reads in MiXCR, keeping a single row per CDR3 protein. The data hold about 800,000 distinct CDR3 sequences, with over 9.5% observed a single time. These receptors' antigens are unknown. Input material: blood, either unsorted or a sorted T cell fraction (not recorded which). The source is a male donor with ankylosing spondylitis.

The CDR3 reads CASSSPGTGDDEQYF. The CDR3 DNA is TGTGCCAGTAGTTCCCCCGGGACAGGGGACGACGAGCAGTACTTC. The chain carries TRBV19 and TRBJ2-7; 10 bases match TRBD1. The CDR3 runs to 15 residues. CDR1 is LNHDA and CDR2 is SQIVND in the germline V gene (reference sequence). J lost 5 bases, V lost 5 bases, and 9 bases had no gene match.

CDR3 loop: CASSPQGTKPQHF. CDR3 nucleotides: TGTGCCAGCAGCCCACAGGGCACGAAGCCCCAGCATTTT. The V gene is TRBV7-2, the J gene TRBJ1-5; D possibly corresponds to TRBD1 (6 bases). The ends were cut back, 5 bases at V and 8 bases at J, with 13 bases in the middle. This CDR3 has 13 residues. Germline V gene lookup returns CDR1 SGHTA and CDR2 FQGNSA.

This clonotype was counted between two and nine times. The chain links TRBV12-3 or TRBV12-4 to TRBJ2-7; TRBD1 matches at 7 bases. The CDR3 totals 15 residues. V dropped 5 bases and J dropped 4; count of bases not matched to a gene: 11. CDR3 in amino acids: CASSPDRAEPYEQYF. DNA for the CDR3: TGTGCCAGCAGTCCTGACAGGGCCGAACCTTACGAGCAGTACTTC.

The sample holds a few counts of this clonotype. The genes are TRBV6-1 and TRBJ1-1, with D tentatively TRBD1 (6 bases). CDR1 and CDR2 from the germline V gene are MNHNS and SASEGT. The CDR3 consists of 15 residues. The germline V and J ends were trimmed by 6 bases and 1 base, with 15 bases remaining between them. The CDR3 sequence: CASRDQGLGNTEAFF. The CDR3 DNA follows: TGTGCCAGCAGGGATCAGGGGCTGGGGAACACTGAAGCTTTCTTT.

This chain connects TRBV7-6 to TRBJ1-4, with a weak D call TRBD1 (6 bases). Between the trimmed V and J ends, which lost 5 bases and 3 bases, there was a span of 19 bases. The CDR3 spans 17 residues. Germline CDR1 is SGHVS and CDR2 is FNYEAQ. The CDR3 sequence: CASSPLGQGLANEKLFF. DNA of the CDR3: TGTGCCAGCAGCCCCCTCGGGCAGGGGTTAGCTAATGAAAAACTGTTTTTT.

V and J are TRBV10-3 and TRBJ2-6; 7 bases match TRBD1. CDR3 length: 18 residues. Germline trimming cut 10 bases from V and 5 bases from J; bases unmatched to any gene: 20. The germline V gene has CDR1 ENHRY and CDR2 SYGVKD. The CDR3 loop is CATHDTGAAGIRANVLTF. The CDR3 DNA follows: TGTGCCACCCACGACACAGGGGCTGCAGGCATCCGGGCCAACGTCCTGACTTTC.

This clonotype was detected only a few times. The chain uses TRBV20-1 and TRBJ2-5, with D maybe TRBD1 (6 bases). The CDR3 covers 14 residues. Germline V CDR1 and CDR2: DFQATT, SNEGSKA (reference sequence). V was trimmed by 5 bases and J by 0 bases, leaving 13 bases between them. The CDR3 DNA is TGCAGTGCTCCAGGGGCCCAGTACCAAGAGACCCAGTACTTC. Translation: CSAPGAQYQETQYF.

This clonotype has just a few counts. V is TRBV7-9 and J is TRBJ2-2; D gene ambiguous. Trimming cost V 3 bases and J 4 bases, with 12 bases left between them. The CDR3 runs to 15 residues. Germline lookup yields CDR1 SEHNR and CDR2 FQNEAQ (reference sequence). CDR3 sequence (DNA): TGTGCCAGCAGCTTCAAGAGTCCCGGCACCGGGGAGCTGTTTTTT. Translation: CASSFKSPGTGELFF.

This chain connects TRBV7-6 to TRBJ2-7; TRBD2 aligns across 8 bases. Looked up from germline, CDR1 is SGHVS and CDR2 is FNYEAQ. The length of the CDR3 is 15 residues. Trimming took 1 base from V and 8 from J; bases not matched to a gene: 10. The CDR3 spells CASSLGTSMNSKQYF. DNA of the CDR3: TGTGCCAGCAGCTTAGGGACTAGCATGAATTCCAAGCAGTACTTC.

This clonotype was counted at least ten times. The V and J genes are TRBV20-1 and TRBJ2-1, with D tentatively TRBD1 (5 bases). Trimming cost V 1 base and J 7 bases, with 14 bases left between them. Germline lookup yields CDR1 DFQATT and CDR2 SNEGSKA (reference sequence). The CDR3 spans 14 residues. DNA of the CDR3: TGCAGTGCTAGAGGCCAGGGCCTCTGGAATGAGCAGTTCTTC. Amino acids: CSARGQGLWNEQFF.

This clonotype has just a few counts. The chain links TRBV20-1 to TRBJ1-5; unclear D gene. The CDR3 runs to 15 residues. Germline lookup yields CDR1 DFQATT and CDR2 SNEGSKA (reference sequence). V was cut by 0 bases and J by 0 bases, with 9 bases left in between. CDR3 amino acids: CSARDGLYSNQPQHF. CDR3 bases: TGCAGTGCTAGAGATGGGCTGTATAGCAATCAGCCCCAGCATTTT.

The CDR3, as DNA: TGTGCCAGCAGCCAAAACCGCCGCTCCTATGAAAAACTGTTTTTT. Translating gives CASSQNRRSYEKLFF. This chain connects TRBV14 to TRBJ1-4; D unresolved. The CDR3 is made up of 15 amino acids. Trimming took off 2 bases at V and 6 bases at J, with 13 bases between the two ends. The germline gives CDR1 SGHDN, CDR2 FVKESK. Full variable domain (remainder filled in from reference TRBV14 and TRBJ1-4): EAGVTQFPSHSVIEKGQTVTLRCDPISGHDNLYWYRRVMGKEIKFLLHFVKESKQDESGMPNNRFLAERTGGTYSTLKVQPAELEDSGVYFCASSQNRRSYEKLFFGSGTQLSVL.

This clonotype was observed a single time. In nucleotides, the CDR3 is TGTGCCAGCTCTCCCCGGGACTCTTCTTATGGGGGGCGGTACTTC. Amino acids: CASSPRDSSYGGRYF. The chain has TRBV18 and TRBJ2-7; the D gene could be TRBD1 or TRBD2 (6 bases each). This CDR3 spans 15 amino acids. V lost 6 bases and J lost 12, with 27 bases in between. CDR1 and CDR2 from the germline V gene are KGHSH and LQKENI.

This clonotype was seen ten or more times. This chain connects TRBV7-3 to TRBJ2-5, with 9 nucleotides matching TRBD2. The CDR3 consists of 17 residues. Losses at the gene ends were 1 base for V and 2 bases for J; bases not matched to a gene: 8. CDR1 SGHTA and CDR2 FQGTGA come from the germline V gene. The CDR3: CASSLMGPAGGQETQYF. CDR3 sequence (DNA): TGTGCCAGCAGCTTAATGGGACCTGCGGGGGGGCAAGAGACCCAGTACTTC.

This clonotype was counted a few times. The rearrangement uses TRBV6-5 and TRBJ2-1, with D perhaps assigned TRBD1 or TRBD2 (6 bases each). The CDR3 has 14 amino acids. Looked up from germline, CDR1 is MNHEY and CDR2 is SVGAGI. The V gene lost 0 bases and the J gene lost 13 bases, with 16 bases spanning the gap. This CDR3 reads CASSYSFGGQDQFF. The CDR3 bases are TGTGCCAGCAGTTACTCGTTTGGGGGGCAGGATCAGTTCTTC.

CDR3 sequence (DNA): TGTGCCAGCTCACCAGCGGCCCCTACAGATACGCAGTATTTT. Translation gives CASSPAAPTDTQYF. This chain links TRBV18 with TRBJ2-3; no clear D gene. The CDR3 runs to 14 residues. Per the germline V gene, CDR1 is KGHSH and CDR2 is LQKENI. Deletions cut 2 bases from V and 3 bases from J, with 9 bases between.

In this sample, this clonotype turned up a few times. The rearrangement uses TRBV6-2 or TRBV6-3 and TRBJ2-5, with D maybe TRBD2 (7 bases). This CDR3 spans 14 amino acids. V was pared by 8 bases and J by 4 bases, with 17 bases between. Germline V gene lookup returns CDR1 MNHEY and CDR2 SVGEGT. The CDR3 nucleotides read TGTGCCAGCCGAGAGGGGGGGCTGACAGAGACCCAGTACTTC. This gives the protein CASREGGLTETQYF.

This clonotype was picked up a small number of times. The rearrangement joins TRBV6-1 to TRBJ2-3; 11 bases agree with TRBD2. CDR3 size: 16 residues. Germline assignment: CDR1 MNHNS and CDR2 SASEGT. V trimming: 6 bases; J trimming: 4 bases; junction bases outside the gene matches: 9. CDR3 bases: TGTGCCAGCAGCGTCCAACTAGCGGGAGACGCAGATACGCAGTATTTT. Protein sequence: CASSVQLAGDADTQYF.

The sample holds many counts of this clonotype. The gene calls are TRBV7-2 and TRBJ1-2, with 9 bases matching TRBD1. The trim removed 5 bases at V and 3 bases at J, leaving 4 bases unmatched. Per germline, CDR1 SGHTA and CDR2 FQGNSA. The CDR3 covers 14 residues. The CDR3 nucleotides are TGTGCCAGCAGCAGACAGGGGGAAGACTATGGCTACACCTTC. This gives the protein CASSRQGEDYGYTF.

The CDR3 sequence is CASRLSFRDGGNTIYF. The DNA of the CDR3 is TGTGCCAGCAGATTAAGTTTCCGGGACGGAGGAAACACCATATATTTT. This chain uses TRBV6-4 with TRBJ1-3, with TRBD1 as a possible D gene (5 bases). The CDR3 consists of 16 residues. V shed 6 bases and J shed 4 bases, with 19 bases lying between them. The germline V gene has CDR1 MRHNA and CDR2 SNTAGT.